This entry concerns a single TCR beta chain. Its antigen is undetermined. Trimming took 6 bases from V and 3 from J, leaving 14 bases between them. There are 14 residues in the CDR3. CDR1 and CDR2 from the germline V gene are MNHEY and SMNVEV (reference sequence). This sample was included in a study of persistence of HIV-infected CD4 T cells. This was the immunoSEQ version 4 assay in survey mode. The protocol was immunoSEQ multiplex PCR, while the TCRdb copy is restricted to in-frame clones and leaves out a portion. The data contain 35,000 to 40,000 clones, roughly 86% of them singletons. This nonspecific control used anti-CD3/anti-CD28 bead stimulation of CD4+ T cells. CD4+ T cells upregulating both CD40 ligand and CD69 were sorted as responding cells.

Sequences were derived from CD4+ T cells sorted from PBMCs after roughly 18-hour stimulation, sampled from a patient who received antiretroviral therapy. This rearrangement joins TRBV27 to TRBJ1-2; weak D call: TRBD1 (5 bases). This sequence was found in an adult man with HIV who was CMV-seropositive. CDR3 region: CASSLYRFDYGYTF. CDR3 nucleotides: TGTGCCAGCAGCCTCTACAGGTTTGACTATGGCTACACCTTC.